This T cell receptor (beta chain) was identified during a study of T cell responses to AZD1222 COVID-19 vaccine. Findings and caveats of the study: Just a handful of AZD1222 recipients were seropositive at baseline. Close to half of spike-specific TCRs reportedly recognize unmutated variant regions. Repertoire sampling was restricted to post-peak T cell response timepoints.

Turning to this clone: Its antigen is not identified.

V was pared by 3 bases and J by 1 base, with 18 bases between. The CDR3 runs to 17 residues. CDR1 is MNHEY and CDR2 is SMNVEV in the germline V gene (reference sequence). Libraries were prepared by immunoSEQ multiplex PCR; TCRdb keeps only in-frame clonotypes and omits some of them. The sample records hundreds of thousands of clones, 90% to 95% being singletons. The clonotype was recovered from an adult in good health. The chain joins TRBV27 to TRBJ1-1; no clear D gene. Material: peripheral blood, obtained on day 0 of MenACWY control vaccination. The CDR3 DNA reads as TGTGCCAGCAGTTTCTCTCTCCTTACGGGCACGAACACTGAAGCTTTCTTT. Translated, it gives CASSFSLLTGTNTEAFF.